One sample yielded the 3 T cell receptor beta chains listed below, sequenced in a study of breast tumors, draining lymph nodes, adjacent tissues. TCRdb analysed the multiplex PCR reads with MiXCR anew, one entry per CDR3 protein. The profile shows under 20,000 distinct CDR3 sequences, about 60% of them singletons. Sequences were obtained from tumor-adjacent breast tissue. The receptors originated from a female donor with breast cancer. Some clones in this sample may be carry-over from other donors' samples.

The chain recombines TRBV4-1 with TRBJ1-2, with no clear D. The length of the CDR3 is 14 residues. Trimming stripped 0 bases from V and 4 bases from J, with 9 bases between. CDR1 is MGHRA and CDR2 is YSYEKL in the germline V gene. The CDR3 nucleotides are TGCGCCAGCAGCCAAGATCGGTCCGCCTATGGCTACACCTTC. This gives the protein CASSQDRSAYGYTF.

The chain carries TRBV19 and TRBJ2-5, with D perhaps TRBD1 or TRBD2 (5 bases each). Looked up from germline, CDR1 is LNHDA and CDR2 is SQIVND (reference sequence). The CDR3 is made up of 13 amino acids. Trimming left V 5 bases short and J 1 base short, with 8 bases between. The CDR3 DNA is TGTGCCAGTAGTTCCGGGGCCCAAGAGACCCAGTACTTC. Encoded protein: CASSSGAQETQYF.

By proportion, this clonotype is medium-sized. A read error may produce the germline difference seen at one junction end. V usage is TRBV6-1 and J usage is TRBJ2-3; D may match TRBD1 or TRBD2 (5 bases each). Per the germline V gene, CDR1 is MNHNS and CDR2 is SASEGT. The CDR3 consists of 16 residues. CDR3: CASSQAVGLGPDTQYF. The DNA of the CDR3 is TGTGCCAGCAGTCAAGCGGTGGGGCTGGGACCAGATACGCAGTATTTT.